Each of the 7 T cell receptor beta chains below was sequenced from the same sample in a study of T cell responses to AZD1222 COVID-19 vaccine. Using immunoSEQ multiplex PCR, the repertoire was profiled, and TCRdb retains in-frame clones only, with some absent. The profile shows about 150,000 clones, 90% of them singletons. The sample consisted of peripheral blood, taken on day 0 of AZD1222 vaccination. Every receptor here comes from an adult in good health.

The CDR3 nucleotides read TGTGCCAGCAGTGACAGGAAATATGGCTACACCTTC. Amino acid sequence: CASSDRKYGYTF. The rearrangement joins TRBV2 to TRBJ1-2; D ambiguous. With 3 bases removed from V and 5 bases from J, the gap between germline ends came to 7 bases. CDR3 length equals 12 residues. Germline CDR1 is SNHLY and CDR2 is FYNNEI.

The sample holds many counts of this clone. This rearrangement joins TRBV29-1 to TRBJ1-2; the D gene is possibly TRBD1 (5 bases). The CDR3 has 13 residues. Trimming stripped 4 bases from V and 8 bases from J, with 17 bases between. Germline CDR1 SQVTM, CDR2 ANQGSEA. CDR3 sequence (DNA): TGCAGCGTTGTGGGGGAGACAGCTGGGGGCTACACCTTC. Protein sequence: CSVVGETAGGYTF. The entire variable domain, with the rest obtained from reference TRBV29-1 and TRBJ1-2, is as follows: SAVISQKPSRDICQRGTSLTIQCQVDSQVTMMFWYRQQPGQSLTLIATANQGSEATYESGFVIDKFPISRPNLTFSTLTVSNMSPEDSSIYLCSVVGETAGGYTFGSGTRLTVV.

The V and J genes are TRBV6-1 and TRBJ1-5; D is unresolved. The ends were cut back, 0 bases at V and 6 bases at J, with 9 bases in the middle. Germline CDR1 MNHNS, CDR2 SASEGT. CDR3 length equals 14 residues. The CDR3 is CASSEAKFGQPQHF. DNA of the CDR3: TGTGCCAGCAGTGAAGCTAAGTTCGGTCAGCCCCAGCATTTT.

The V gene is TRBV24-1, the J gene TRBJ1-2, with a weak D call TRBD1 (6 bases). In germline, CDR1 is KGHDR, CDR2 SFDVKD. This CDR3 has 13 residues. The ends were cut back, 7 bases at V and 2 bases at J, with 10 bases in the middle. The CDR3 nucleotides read TGTGCCACCAGGGCAGGGGACAACTATGGCTACACCTTC. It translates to CATRAGDNYGYTF.

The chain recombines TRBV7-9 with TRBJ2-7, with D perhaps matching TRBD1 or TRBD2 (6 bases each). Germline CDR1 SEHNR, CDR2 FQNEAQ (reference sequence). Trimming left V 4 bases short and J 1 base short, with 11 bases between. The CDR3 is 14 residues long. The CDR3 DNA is TGTGCCAGCAGCTGGAGGGACACTTCCTACGAGCAGTACTTC. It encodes CASSWRDTSYEQYF.

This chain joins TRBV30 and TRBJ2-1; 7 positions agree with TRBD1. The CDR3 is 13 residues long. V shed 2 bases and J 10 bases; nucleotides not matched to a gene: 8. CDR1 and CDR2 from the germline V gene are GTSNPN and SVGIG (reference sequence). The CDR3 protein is CAWSKGQGDEQFF. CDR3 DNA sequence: TGTGCCTGGAGTAAAGGGCAGGGGGACGAGCAGTTCTTC. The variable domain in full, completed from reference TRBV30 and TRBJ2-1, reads SQTIHQWPATLVQPVGSPLSLECTVEGTSNPNLYWYRQAAGRGLQLLFYSVGIGQISSEVPQNLSASRPQDRQFILSSKKLLLSDSGFYLCAWSKGQGDEQFFGPGTRLTVL.

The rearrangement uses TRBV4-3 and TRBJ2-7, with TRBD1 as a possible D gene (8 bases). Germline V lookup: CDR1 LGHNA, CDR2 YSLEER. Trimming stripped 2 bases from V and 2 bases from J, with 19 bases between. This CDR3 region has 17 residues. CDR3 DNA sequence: TGCGCCAGCAGCCAATGGGGGAGGGGACAGGTTCCCTACGAGCAGTACTTC. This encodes CASSQWGRGQVPYEQYF.